The 11 T cell receptor beta chains in this list originate from one sample, sequenced in a study of control samples from healthy donors and cancer patients. The assay was immunoSEQ multiplex PCR, and TCRdb's table has in-frame clones only and misses some. In the table there are around 51,000 clones, about 80% of which are singletons. Input material: blood. Receptors originate from a man between 65 and 85 years old in good health.

This chain links TRBV19 with TRBJ2-1; 11 bases match TRBD2. With V trimmed by 10 bases and J by 7 bases, 15 bases remained unmatched. This CDR3 spans 16 amino acids. Germline values: CDR1 LNHDA, CDR2 SQIVND (reference sequence). Here the CDR3 reads CATSVSGGARENEQFF. In DNA, the CDR3 is TGTGCCACCTCCGTTAGCGGGGGGGCAAGGGAGAATGAGCAGTTCTTC. Filled out from reference TRBV19 and TRBJ2-1, the complete variable domain reads DGGITQSPKYLFRKEGQNVTLSCEQNLNHDAMYWYRQDPGQGLRLIYYSQIVNDFQKGDIAEGYSVSREKKESFPLTVTSAQKNPTAFYLCATSVSGGARENEQFFGPGTRLTVL.

The CDR3 is CASSLGQTLYEQYF. DNA of the CDR3: TGTGCCAGCAGTTTGGGACAGACCCTCTACGAGCAGTACTTC. The gene calls are TRBV28 and TRBJ2-7; 7 bases are shared with TRBD1. The CDR3 runs to 14 residues. Trimming at V came to 3 bases and at J to 3 bases, leaving 5 bases not matched to a gene. Germline CDR1 MDHEN, CDR2 SYDVKM. Combining the CDR3 with reference TRBV28 and TRBJ2-7 gives the whole variable domain DVKVTQSSRYLVKRTGEKVFLECVQDMDHENMFWYRQDPGLGLRLIYFSYDVKMKEKGDIPEGYSVSREKKERFSLILESASTNQTSMYLCASSLGQTLYEQYFGPGTRLTVT.

The chain is built from TRBV5-1 and TRBJ2-1, with TRBD2 matching 14 bases. Germline V gene sequence: CDR1 SGHRS, CDR2 YFSETQ. V lost 4 bases to trimming and J lost 7 bases; unmatched junction nucleotides: 10. The CDR3 has 17 residues. The CDR3 bases are TGCGCCAGCAGCCGAACCGGACTAGCGGGAGGTTCGAATGAGCAGTTCTTC. Its translation is CASSRTGLAGGSNEQFF.

The chain couples TRBV7-9 to TRBJ1-1; D is perhaps TRBD1 (5 bases). CDR1 and CDR2 (germline): SEHNR, FQNEAQ (reference sequence). The germline V and J ends were trimmed by 5 bases and 0 bases, with 19 bases remaining between them. This CDR3 region has 17 residues. As DNA, the CDR3 is TGTGCCAGCAGCGAAACTTACGGGGGGTCGGTGAACACTGAAGCTTTCTTT. Encoded protein: CASSETYGGSVNTEAFF. Combining the CDR3 with reference TRBV7-9 and TRBJ1-1 gives the whole variable domain DTGVSQNPRHKITKRGQNVTFRCDPISEHNRLYWYRQTLGQGPEFLTYFQNEAQLEKSRLLSDRFSAERPKGSFSTLEIQRTEQGDSAMYLCASSETYGGSVNTEAFFGQGTRLTVV.

The chain couples TRBV6-1 to TRBJ1-2, with 11 bases matching TRBD1. The CDR3 length is 15 residues. Trimming took 3 bases from V and 2 from J; bases not matched to a gene: 2. CDR1 and CDR2 from the germline V gene are MNHNS and SASEGT. CDR3 loop: CASSDRDRGNYGYTF. The CDR3 region has the DNA TGTGCCAGCAGTGACCGGGACAGGGGGAACTATGGCTACACCTTC.

The rearrangement uses TRBV5-5 and TRBJ2-5; D possibly corresponds to TRBD2 (5 bases). There are 13 residues in the CDR3. Trimming pared 0 bases from V and 3 bases from J, leaving 6 bases between. Germline values: CDR1 SGHKS, CDR2 YYEKEE (reference sequence). The CDR3 region has the DNA TGTGCCAGCAGCTTGGACGGGAAAGAGACCCAGTACTTC. It specifies CASSLDGKETQYF.

The chain joins TRBV28 to TRBJ2-1, with 13 bases fitting TRBD2. The J segment lost 9 bases and the V segment lost 3 bases, leaving 8 bases of the junction unmatched. This CDR3 has 16 residues. Germline V gives CDR1 MDHEN, CDR2 SYDVKM. The CDR3 DNA reads as TGTGCCAGCAGTTTCTTTCGGACTAGCGGGAGCACTGAGCAGTTCTTC. It specifies CASSFFRTSGSTEQFF.

Only one count was recorded for this clone. The CDR3: CASSPQGTQGYGYTF. The CDR3 nucleotides read TGTGCCAGCAGCCCACAGGGAACCCAGGGCTATGGCTACACCTTC. The chain is built from TRBV11-3 and TRBJ1-2, with D perhaps TRBD1 (6 bases). The V gene's germline CDR1 is SGHNT and CDR2 YENEEA. The CDR3 extends over 15 amino acids. Between the trimmed V and J ends, which lost 5 bases and 4 bases, there was a span of 17 bases.

The chain carries TRBV9 and TRBJ2-7; D is ambiguous. This CDR3 has 14 amino acids. Looked up from germline, CDR1 is SGDLS and CDR2 is YYNGEE. Trimming removed 1 base at V and 4 bases at J, with 12 bases between. The CDR3 nucleotides are TGTGCCAGCAGCGTACAGGACGGTCTATACGAGCAGTACTTC. Encoded protein: CASSVQDGLYEQYF.

The genes are TRBV2 and TRBJ1-6; TRBD1 matches 7 bases. The CDR3 runs 16 residues. V was clipped by 6 bases and J by 10 bases; unmatched bases: 15. CDR1 and CDR2 (germline): SNHLY, FYNNEI. The CDR3 sequence is CASSSSAVRGGSPLHF. The CDR3 DNA is TGTGCCAGCAGCTCGTCTGCAGTCAGGGGGGGATCACCCCTCCACTTT. The whole variable domain, filled in from reference TRBV2 and TRBJ1-6, reads EPEVTQTPSHQVTQMGQEVILRCVPISNHLYFYWYRQILGQKVEFLVSFYNNEISEKSEIFDDQFSVERPDGSNFTLKIRSTKLEDSAMYFCASSSSAVRGGSPLHFGNGTRLTVT.

The rearrangement joins TRBV28 to TRBJ1-2, with D perhaps matching TRBD1 (6 bases). Trimming left V 7 bases short and J 4 bases short, with 13 bases between. Germline V gives CDR1 MDHEN, CDR2 SYDVKM. The CDR3 is 13 residues long. The CDR3 loop is CASNPRGAYGYTF. As DNA, the CDR3 is TGTGCCAGCAATCCTCGGGGGGCCTATGGCTACACCTTC.